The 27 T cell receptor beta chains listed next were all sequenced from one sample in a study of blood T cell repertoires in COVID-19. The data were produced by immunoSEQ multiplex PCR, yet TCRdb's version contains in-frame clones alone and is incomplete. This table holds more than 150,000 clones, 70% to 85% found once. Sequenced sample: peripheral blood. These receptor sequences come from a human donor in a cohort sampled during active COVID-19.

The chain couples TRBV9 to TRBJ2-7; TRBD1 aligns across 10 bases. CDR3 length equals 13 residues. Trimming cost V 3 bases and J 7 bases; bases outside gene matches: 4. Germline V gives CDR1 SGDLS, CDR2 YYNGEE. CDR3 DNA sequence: TGTGCCAGCAGCGGACAGGGGGCGAGAGAGCAGTACTTC. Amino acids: CASSGQGAREQYF.

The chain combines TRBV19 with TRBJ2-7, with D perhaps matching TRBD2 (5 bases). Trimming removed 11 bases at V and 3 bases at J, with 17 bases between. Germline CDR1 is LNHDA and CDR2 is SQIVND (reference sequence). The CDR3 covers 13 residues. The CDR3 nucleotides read TGTGCCGATACATCGAGGGCCGTCTACGAGCAGTACTTC. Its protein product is CADTSRAVYEQYF.

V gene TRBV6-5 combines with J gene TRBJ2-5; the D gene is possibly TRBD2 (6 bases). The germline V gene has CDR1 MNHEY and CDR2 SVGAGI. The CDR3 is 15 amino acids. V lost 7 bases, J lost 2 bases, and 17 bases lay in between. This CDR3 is CASNWGVGDQETQYF. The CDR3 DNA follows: TGTGCCAGCAACTGGGGGGTCGGGGATCAAGAGACCCAGTACTTC.

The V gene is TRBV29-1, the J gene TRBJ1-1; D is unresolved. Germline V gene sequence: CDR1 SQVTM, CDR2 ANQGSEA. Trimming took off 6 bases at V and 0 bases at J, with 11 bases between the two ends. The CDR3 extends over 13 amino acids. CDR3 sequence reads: CSVCAGMNTEAFF. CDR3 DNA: TGCAGCGTCTGCGCAGGAATGAACACTGAAGCTTTCTTT.

In DNA form, the CDR3 reads TGTGCCAGCAGCCAAGAAATGGCGGGGGGCCTACCCACTATTTACAATGAGCAGTTCTTC. Protein product: CASSQEMAGGLPTIYNEQFF. The chain uses TRBV3-1 (or the pseudogene TRBV3-2) and TRBJ2-1; 8 bases align to TRBD2. V trimming: 0 bases; J trimming: 4 bases; junction bases outside the gene matches: 17. From germline, CDR1 is LGHDT and CDR2 YNNKEL (reference sequence). There are 20 residues in the CDR3.

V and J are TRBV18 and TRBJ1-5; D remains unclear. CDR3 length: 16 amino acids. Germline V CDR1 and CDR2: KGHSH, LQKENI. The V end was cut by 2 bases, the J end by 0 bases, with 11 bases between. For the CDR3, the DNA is TGTGCCAGCTCACCAATGCGAGATAATAGCAATCAGCCCCAGCATTTT. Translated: CASSPMRDNSNQPQHF.

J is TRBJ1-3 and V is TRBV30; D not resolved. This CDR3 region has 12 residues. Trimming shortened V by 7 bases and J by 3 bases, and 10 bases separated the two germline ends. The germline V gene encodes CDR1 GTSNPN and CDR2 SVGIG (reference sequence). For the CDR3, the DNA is TGTGCCTCGCTGTCCTATGGAAACACCATATATTTT. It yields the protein CASLSYGNTIYF.

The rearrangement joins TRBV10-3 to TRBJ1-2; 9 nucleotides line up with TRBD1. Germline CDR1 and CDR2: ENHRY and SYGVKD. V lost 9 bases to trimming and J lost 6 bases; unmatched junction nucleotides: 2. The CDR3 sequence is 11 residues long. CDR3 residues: CAIGQGNGYTF. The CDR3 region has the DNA TGTGCCATTGGACAGGGGAATGGCTACACCTTC.

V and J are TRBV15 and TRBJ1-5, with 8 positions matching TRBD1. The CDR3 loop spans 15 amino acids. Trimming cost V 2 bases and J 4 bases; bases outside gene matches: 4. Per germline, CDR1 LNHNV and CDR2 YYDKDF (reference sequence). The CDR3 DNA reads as TGTGCCACCAGCAGAAAGGGACAGGCAAATCAGCCCCAGCATTTT. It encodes CATSRKGQANQPQHF.

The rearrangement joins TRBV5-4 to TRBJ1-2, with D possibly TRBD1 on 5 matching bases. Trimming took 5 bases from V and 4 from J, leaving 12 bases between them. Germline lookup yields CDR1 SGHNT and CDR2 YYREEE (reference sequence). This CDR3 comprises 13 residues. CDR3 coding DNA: TGTGCCAGCAGGACCCGGGGGGGCTATGGCTACACCTTC. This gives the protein CASRTRGGYGYTF.

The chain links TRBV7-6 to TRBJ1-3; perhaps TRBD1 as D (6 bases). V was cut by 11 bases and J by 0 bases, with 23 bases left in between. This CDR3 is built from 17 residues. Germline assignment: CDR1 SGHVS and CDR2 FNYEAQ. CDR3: CAASRGRGQNSGNTIYF. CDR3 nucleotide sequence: TGTGCCGCCAGCAGGGGCAGGGGTCAAAACTCTGGAAACACCATATATTTT.

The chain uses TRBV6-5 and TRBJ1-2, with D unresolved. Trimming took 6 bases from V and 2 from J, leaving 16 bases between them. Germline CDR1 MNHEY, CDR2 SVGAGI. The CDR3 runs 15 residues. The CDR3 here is CASSSRLGENYGYTF. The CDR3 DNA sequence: TGTGCCAGCAGCTCCCGACTCGGGGAGAACTATGGCTACACCTTC.

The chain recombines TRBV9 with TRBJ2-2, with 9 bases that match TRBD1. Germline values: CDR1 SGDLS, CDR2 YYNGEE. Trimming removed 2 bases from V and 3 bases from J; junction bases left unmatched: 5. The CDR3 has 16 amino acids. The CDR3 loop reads CASSVRDRAYTGELFF. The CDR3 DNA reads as TGTGCCAGCAGCGTCCGGGACAGGGCTTACACCGGGGAGCTGTTTTTT.

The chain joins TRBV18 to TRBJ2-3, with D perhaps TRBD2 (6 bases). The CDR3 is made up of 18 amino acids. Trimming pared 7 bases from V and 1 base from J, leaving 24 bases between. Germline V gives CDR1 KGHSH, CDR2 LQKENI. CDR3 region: CASFTGETPARGTDTQYF. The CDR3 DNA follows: TGTGCCAGCTTCACGGGGGAAACCCCGGCCCGAGGCACAGATACGCAGTATTTT.

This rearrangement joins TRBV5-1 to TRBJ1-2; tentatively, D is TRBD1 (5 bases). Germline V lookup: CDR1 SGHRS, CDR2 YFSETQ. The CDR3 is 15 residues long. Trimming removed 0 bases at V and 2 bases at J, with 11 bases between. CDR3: CASSLGQGQNYGYTF. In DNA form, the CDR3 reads TGCGCCAGCAGCTTGGGTCAGGGCCAAAACTATGGCTACACCTTC.

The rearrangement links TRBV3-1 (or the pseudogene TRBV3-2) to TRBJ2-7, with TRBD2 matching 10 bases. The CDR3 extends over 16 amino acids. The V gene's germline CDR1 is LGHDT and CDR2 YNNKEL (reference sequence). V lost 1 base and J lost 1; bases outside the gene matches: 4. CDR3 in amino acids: CASSQASGGPSYEQYF. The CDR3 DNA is TGTGCCAGCAGCCAAGCTAGCGGGGGACCATCCTACGAGCAGTACTTC.

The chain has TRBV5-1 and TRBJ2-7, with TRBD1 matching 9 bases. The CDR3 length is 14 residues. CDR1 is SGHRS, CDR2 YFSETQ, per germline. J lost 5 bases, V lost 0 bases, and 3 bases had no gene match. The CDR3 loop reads CASSLGQGDDEQYF. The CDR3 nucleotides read TGCGCCAGCAGCTTGGGACAGGGGGATGACGAGCAGTACTTC.

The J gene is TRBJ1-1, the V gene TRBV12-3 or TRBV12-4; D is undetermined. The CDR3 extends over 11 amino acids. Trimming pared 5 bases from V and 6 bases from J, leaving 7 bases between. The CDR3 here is CASSGLAEAFF. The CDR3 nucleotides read TGTGCCAGCAGTGGGCTTGCTGAAGCTTTCTTT.

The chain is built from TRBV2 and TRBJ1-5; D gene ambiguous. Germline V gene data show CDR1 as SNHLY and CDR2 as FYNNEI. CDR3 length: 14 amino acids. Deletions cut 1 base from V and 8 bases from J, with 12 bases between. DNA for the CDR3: TGTGCCAGCAGTGAAGGTCACGGGGTTGAGCCCCAGCATTTT. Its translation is CASSEGHGVEPQHF.

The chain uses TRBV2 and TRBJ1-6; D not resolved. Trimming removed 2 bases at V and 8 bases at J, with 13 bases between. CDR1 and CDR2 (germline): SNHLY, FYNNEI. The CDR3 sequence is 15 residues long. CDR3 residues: CASSELLGRHSPLHF. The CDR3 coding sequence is TGTGCCAGCAGTGAACTCCTAGGAAGACATTCACCCCTCCACTTT. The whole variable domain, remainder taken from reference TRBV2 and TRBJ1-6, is EPEVTQTPSHQVTQMGQEVILRCVPISNHLYFYWYRQILGQKVEFLVSFYNNEISEKSEIFDDQFSVERPDGSNFTLKIRSTKLEDSAMYFCASSELLGRHSPLHFGNGTRLTVT.

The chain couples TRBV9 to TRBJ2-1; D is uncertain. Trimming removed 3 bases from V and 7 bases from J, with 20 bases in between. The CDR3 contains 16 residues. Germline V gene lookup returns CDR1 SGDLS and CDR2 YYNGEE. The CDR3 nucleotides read TGTGCCAGCAGCGGCCACTACATGACCCAAAAGAATGAGCAGTTCTTC. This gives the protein CASSGHYMTQKNEQFF.

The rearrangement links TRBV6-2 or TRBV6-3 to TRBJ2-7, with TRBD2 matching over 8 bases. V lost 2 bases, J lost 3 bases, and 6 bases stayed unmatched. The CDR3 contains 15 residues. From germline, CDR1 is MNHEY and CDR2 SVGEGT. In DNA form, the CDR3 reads TGTGCCAGCAGTTACACAGCCGGGACTAGCTACGAGCAGTACTTC. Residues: CASSYTAGTSYEQYF.

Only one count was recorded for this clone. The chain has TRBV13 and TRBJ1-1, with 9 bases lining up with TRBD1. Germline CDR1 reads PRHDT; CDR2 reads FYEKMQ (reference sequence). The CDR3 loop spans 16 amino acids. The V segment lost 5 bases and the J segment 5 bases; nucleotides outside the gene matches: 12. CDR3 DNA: TGTGCCAGCAGCCAAGCCCCGACAGGGGGAGGGACTGAAGCTTTCTTT. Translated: CASSQAPTGGGTEAFF.

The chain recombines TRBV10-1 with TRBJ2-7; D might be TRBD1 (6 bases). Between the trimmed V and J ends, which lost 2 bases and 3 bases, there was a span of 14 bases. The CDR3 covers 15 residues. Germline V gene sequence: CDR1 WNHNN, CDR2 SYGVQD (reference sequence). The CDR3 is CASSEASGDHYEQYF. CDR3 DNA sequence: TGCGCCAGCAGTGAGGCCTCAGGGGACCACTACGAGCAGTACTTC.

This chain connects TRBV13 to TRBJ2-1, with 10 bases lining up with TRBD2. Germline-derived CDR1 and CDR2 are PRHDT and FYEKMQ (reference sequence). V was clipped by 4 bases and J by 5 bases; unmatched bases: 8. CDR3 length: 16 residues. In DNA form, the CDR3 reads TGTGCCAGCAGCTCCTATAGCGGGGGGATCAACAATGAGCAGTTCTTC. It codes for CASSSYSGGINNEQFF.

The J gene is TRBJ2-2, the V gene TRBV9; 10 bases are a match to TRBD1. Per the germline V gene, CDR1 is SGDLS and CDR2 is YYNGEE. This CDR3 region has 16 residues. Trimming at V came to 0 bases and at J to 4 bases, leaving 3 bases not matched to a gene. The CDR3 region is CASSVGDRGITGELFF. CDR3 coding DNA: TGTGCCAGCAGCGTAGGGGACAGGGGCATCACCGGGGAGCTGTTTTTT. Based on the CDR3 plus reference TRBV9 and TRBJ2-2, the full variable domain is DSGVTQTPKHLITATGQRVTLRCSPRSGDLSVYWYQQSLDQGLQFLIQYYNGEERAKGNILERFSAQQFPDLHSELNLSSLELGDSALYFCASSVGDRGITGELFFGEGSRLTVL.

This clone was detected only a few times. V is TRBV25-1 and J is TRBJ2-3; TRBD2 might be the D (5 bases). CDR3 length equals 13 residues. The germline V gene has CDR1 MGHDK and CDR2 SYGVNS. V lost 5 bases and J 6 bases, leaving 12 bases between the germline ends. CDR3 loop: CASSPRTEDTQYF. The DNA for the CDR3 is TGTGCCAGCAGTCCAAGGACTGAGGATACGCAGTATTTT.